Each of the 25 T cell receptor beta chains below was sequenced from the same sample in a study of T cells in Graves' hyperthyroidism and ophthalmopathy. The TCR beta CDR3 regions underwent amplification using RNA transcripts as the source. HTBI primers were used for first-round RT-PCR of the TCR CDR3. One entry per CDR3 protein results from TCRdb running MiXCR on the multiplex PCR reads. The sample holds 500,000 to 650,000 distinct CDR3 sequences; approximately 15% are singletons and the top ten take around 13%. The sample comprised blood. All receptors come from a woman aged 40 to 50 with Graves' hyperthyroidism.

The CDR3 coding sequence is TGTGCCAGCAGCTCCCAGATCCGCTCCGAGCAGTACTTC. Encoded protein: CASSSQIRSEQYF. This chain uses TRBV11-2 with TRBJ2-7; no definite D call. CDR1 SGHAT and CDR2 FQNNGV come from the germline V gene. This CDR3 comprises 13 residues. V lost 4 bases to trimming and J lost 6 bases, with 13 bases between them.

In its sample, this clonotype was seen once. The V and J genes are TRBV20-1 and TRBJ1-2, with 7 nucleotides matching TRBD1. Trimming took 5 bases from V and 3 from J; bases not matched to a gene: 9. This CDR3 region has 14 residues. Germline V gene lookup returns CDR1 DFQATT and CDR2 SNEGSKA (reference sequence). The CDR3: CSASRTGCDYGYTF. For the CDR3, the DNA is TGCAGTGCTTCCCGGACAGGTTGTGACTATGGCTACACCTTC.

In its sample, this clonotype was seen many times. V is TRBV5-1 and J is TRBJ2-1, with 13 bases that match TRBD2. With 4 bases clipped from V and 6 bases from J, the junction kept 10 bases outside the gene matches. There are 17 residues in the CDR3. Germline CDR1 SGHRS, CDR2 YFSETQ. The CDR3 DNA sequence: TGCGCCAGCAGCGGCGGGACTAGCGGGACTGAGGCCAATGAGCAGTTCTTC. This translates into CASSGGTSGTEANEQFF. The full variable domain, rest sourced from reference TRBV5-1 and TRBJ2-1, is KAGVTQTPRYLIKTRGQQVTLSCSPISGHRSVSWYQQTPGQGLQFLFEYFSETQRNKGNFPGRFSGRQFSNSRSEMNVSTLELGDSALYLCASSGGTSGTEANEQFFGPGTRLTVL.

This clonotype has ten or more counts. The genes are TRBV7-9 and TRBJ2-1; 7 bases align to TRBD1. The CDR3 loop spans 16 amino acids. The germline CDR1 and CDR2 sequences are SEHNR and FQNEAQ (reference sequence). The V segment lost 5 bases and the J segment 1 base; nucleotides outside the gene matches: 8. The CDR3 protein is CASSLPSGGSYNEQFF. In DNA form, the CDR3 reads TGTGCCAGCAGCCTCCCTTCAGGGGGATCCTACAATGAGCAGTTCTTC.

This clonotype has just a few counts. This chain connects TRBV7-9 to TRBJ1-1; no reliable D call. Deletions cut 7 bases from V and 8 bases from J, with 17 bases between. The CDR3 contains 13 residues. Germline assignment: CDR1 SEHNR and CDR2 FQNEAQ (reference sequence). The CDR3 here is CASNSAGSLEAFF. As DNA, the CDR3 is TGTGCCAGCAACTCTGCTGGGAGCTTGGAAGCTTTCTTT.

This clonotype was counted at least ten times. The chain is built from TRBV20-1 and TRBJ1-2; the D is unclear. Trimming cost V 1 base and J 8 bases, with 11 bases left between them. Germline CDR1 reads DFQATT; CDR2 reads SNEGSKA (reference sequence). This CDR3 has 12 amino acids. This CDR3 reads CSARAPPQGYTF. In nucleotides, the CDR3 is TGCAGTGCTAGAGCTCCCCCTCAGGGCTACACCTTC.

The rearrangement joins TRBV24-1 to TRBJ2-3, with TRBD1 matching 7 bases. Germline V gene sequence: CDR1 KGHDR, CDR2 SFDVKD. Unmatched junction bases numbered 6, after V lost 9 bases and J lost 1 base. The CDR3 runs 14 residues. Written as DNA, the CDR3 is TGTGCCACCGGAGAAGGACAGGGCACAGATACGCAGTATTTT. Translating it yields CATGEGQGTDTQYF.

The J gene is TRBJ1-1, the V gene TRBV30; D remains unclear. Trimming left V 4 bases short and J 5 bases short, with 23 bases between. The CDR3 has 16 residues. From germline, CDR1 is GTSNPN and CDR2 SVGIG (reference sequence). The chain's CDR3 is CAWNRNIDTLGTEAFF. The CDR3 DNA reads as TGTGCCTGGAATAGAAATATTGACACCTTGGGAACTGAAGCTTTCTTT.

This clonotype has a handful of counts. The J gene is TRBJ1-5, the V gene TRBV6-1; D uncertain. In germline, CDR1 is MNHNS, CDR2 SASEGT. The CDR3 runs to 14 residues. Trimming took off 3 bases at V and 5 bases at J, with 11 bases between the two ends. The CDR3 protein is CASSDMTRYQPQHF. CDR3 DNA: TGTGCCAGCAGTGACATGACCCGATATCAGCCCCAGCATTTT.

J is TRBJ2-2 and V is TRBV5-1, with TRBD1 matching 8 bases. The CDR3 consists of 17 residues. V lost 4 bases, J lost 7 bases, and 15 bases stayed unmatched. Germline values: CDR1 SGHRS, CDR2 YFSETQ. The CDR3 sequence is CASSQAPGQEKDGELFF. CDR3 coding DNA: TGCGCCAGCAGCCAAGCTCCGGGACAGGAGAAGGACGGGGAGCTGTTTTTT.

This rearrangement joins TRBV7-9 to TRBJ2-1; 13 bases align to TRBD2. Looked up from germline, CDR1 is SEHNR and CDR2 is FQNEAQ (reference sequence). With 0 bases clipped from V and 8 bases from J, the junction kept 4 bases outside the gene matches. This CDR3 comprises 16 residues. This CDR3 is CASSLARTSGSDEQFF. The DNA for the CDR3 is TGTGCCAGCAGCTTAGCTCGGACTAGCGGGAGTGATGAGCAGTTCTTC.

This chain's CDR3 is CASSQGGRGPRYEQYF. In DNA, the CDR3 is TGCGCCAGCAGCCAAGGGGGACGCGGACCCCGATACGAGCAGTACTTC. The chain combines TRBV4-1 with TRBJ2-7; D possibly matches TRBD1 or TRBD2 (5 bases each). Trimming stripped 1 base from V and 4 bases from J, with 17 bases between. The germline V gene has CDR1 MGHRA and CDR2 YSYEKL. The CDR3 has 16 amino acids.

This clonotype has just a few counts. The V gene is TRBV20-1, the J gene TRBJ2-7; no reliable D call. With 3 bases removed from V and 0 bases from J, the gap between germline ends came to 9 bases. Germline V gene data show CDR1 as DFQATT and CDR2 as SNEGSKA (reference sequence). The CDR3 is 13 amino acids. CDR3 residues: CSAREWDSYEQYF. The DNA for the CDR3 is TGCAGTGCTAGGGAGTGGGACTCCTACGAGCAGTACTTC.

The sample holds many counts of this clonotype. The V gene is TRBV7-2, the J gene TRBJ2-1, with D possibly TRBD2 on 6 matching bases. V was trimmed by 7 bases and J by 1 base, leaving 14 bases between them. CDR1 and CDR2 from the germline V gene are SGHTA and FQGNSA. This CDR3 has 15 residues. CDR3 residues: CASTYGSSSYNEQFF. CDR3 sequence (DNA): TGTGCCAGCACCTACGGGAGTTCGTCCTACAATGAGCAGTTCTTC. Looking up the rest from reference TRBV7-2 and TRBJ2-1 gives the full variable domain: GAGVSQSPSNKVTEKGKDVELRCDPISGHTALYWYRQSLGQGLEFLIYFQGNSAPDKSGLPSDRFSAERTGGSVSTLTIQRTQQEDSAVYLCASTYGSSSYNEQFFGPGTRLTVL.

This clonotype has a count of ten or more. The chain joins TRBV27 to TRBJ2-7; maybe TRBD2 (6 bases). The CDR3 length is 14 residues. Germline CDR1 MNHEY, CDR2 SMNVEV (reference sequence). Deletions cut 5 bases from V and 7 bases from J, with 18 bases between. CDR3 nucleotides: TGTGCCAGCAGTCCCGCCCAAATCGGAGGGGAGCAGTACTTC. This translates into CASSPAQIGGEQYF.

This clonotype has at least ten counts. One end of the junction varies from germline; a read error may be responsible. The V gene is TRBV5-1, the J gene TRBJ2-7; D is perhaps TRBD1 or TRBD2 (5 bases each). Germline lookup yields CDR1 SGHRS and CDR2 YFSETQ. There are 14 residues in the CDR3. The CDR3 nucleotides are TGCGCCGGCAGCCCCGGGACGTACTCCTACGAGCAGTACTTC. Its protein is CAGSPGTYSYEQYF.

The genes are TRBV5-6 and TRBJ1-2, with D possibly being TRBD1 (5 bases). The V gene's germline CDR1 is SGHDT and CDR2 YYEEEE. The CDR3 sequence is 14 residues long. V lost 2 bases and J lost 4, with 12 bases in between. The CDR3 is CASSLQASFYGYTF. For the CDR3, the DNA is TGTGCCAGCAGCTTACAGGCCAGCTTCTATGGCTACACCTTC.

The chain uses TRBV6-1 and TRBJ2-3, with 8 bases identical to TRBD2. CDR1 and CDR2 from the germline V gene are MNHNS and SASEGT. There are 14 residues in the CDR3. V was pared by 6 bases and J by 6 bases, with 8 bases of the junction left unmatched. The CDR3 spells CASSALAVGDTQYF. The DNA for the CDR3 is TGTGCCAGCAGCGCACTAGCGGTGGGGGATACGCAGTATTTT.

This clonotype was recorded many times. V is TRBV7-2 and J is TRBJ2-3; D is undetermined. Trimming left V 7 bases short and J 0 bases short, with 14 bases between. In germline, CDR1 is SGHTA, CDR2 FQGNSA. The length of the CDR3 is 15 residues. The CDR3 region has the DNA TGTGCCAGCACCCGTTGGGCGGTAAGCACAGATACGCAGTATTTT. Translation gives CASTRWAVSTDTQYF. Variable domain in full (rest from reference TRBV7-2 and TRBJ2-3): GAGVSQSPSNKVTEKGKDVELRCDPISGHTALYWYRQSLGQGLEFLIYFQGNSAPDKSGLPSDRFSAERTGGSVSTLTIQRTQQEDSAVYLCASTRWAVSTDTQYFGPGTRLTVL.

This clonotype was seen more than once but under ten times. The chain recombines TRBV6-5 with TRBJ1-2, with D unresolved. Per the germline V gene, CDR1 is MNHEY and CDR2 is SVGAGI. CDR3 length: 13 residues. Trimming pared 2 bases from V and 3 bases from J, leaving 7 bases between. The DNA of the CDR3 is TGTGCCAGCAGTTACGGCAGCTACTATGGCTACACCTTC. Translated, it gives CASSYGSYYGYTF.

This clonotype was recorded many times. This chain joins TRBV6-5 and TRBJ2-3, with 7 bases matching TRBD2. This CDR3 region has 19 residues. Trimming took 0 bases from V and 1 from J; bases not matched to a gene: 13. Germline V gene lookup returns CDR1 MNHEY and CDR2 SVGAGI. The CDR3 loop is CASSYSRAAGERRTDTQYF. The CDR3 DNA is TGTGCCAGCAGTTACTCGAGGGCTGCGGGAGAAAGACGCACAGATACGCAGTATTTT.

In this sample, this clonotype turned up many times. V usage is TRBV19 and J usage is TRBJ1-1, with TRBD1 matching over 8 bases. The CDR3 length is 16 residues. Germline V CDR1 and CDR2: LNHDA, SQIVND (reference sequence). Trimming cost V 3 bases and J 0 bases; bases outside gene matches: 6. CDR3 coding DNA: TGTGCCAGTAGTATTGGACAGGGACGAATGAACACTGAAGCTTTCTTT. Translated: CASSIGQGRMNTEAFF. The full variable domain, with the rest looked up from reference TRBV19 and TRBJ1-1, is DGGITQSPKYLFRKEGQNVTLSCEQNLNHDAMYWYRQDPGQGLRLIYYSQIVNDFQKGDIAEGYSVSREKKESFPLTVTSAQKNPTAFYLCASSIGQGRMNTEAFFGQGTRLTVV.

In this sample, this clonotype turned up a few times. The rearrangement joins TRBV9 to TRBJ2-2; D is unresolved. Germline values: CDR1 SGDLS, CDR2 YYNGEE. V lost 1 base, J lost 0 bases, and 10 bases lay in between. The CDR3 loop spans 16 amino acids. The CDR3 sequence is CASSVTGPANTGELFF. As DNA, the CDR3 is TGTGCCAGCAGCGTAACCGGGCCCGCGAACACCGGGGAGCTGTTTTTT.

The sample holds many counts of this clonotype. The J gene is TRBJ1-5, the V gene TRBV5-5; D is ambiguous. Germline V CDR1 and CDR2: SGHKS, YYEKEE (reference sequence). The CDR3 has 14 amino acids. V gave up 0 bases and J gave up 6 bases, with 10 bases separating them. The CDR3 region is CASSLEDEGQPQHF. The CDR3 region has the DNA TGTGCCAGCAGCTTGGAGGATGAGGGTCAGCCCCAGCATTTT.

This chain joins TRBV10-3 and TRBJ1-3, with D possibly TRBD1 on 6 matching bases. The germline gives CDR1 ENHRY, CDR2 SYGVKD. Trimming removed 3 bases from V and 4 bases from J, with 7 bases in between. CDR3 length: 13 amino acids. The CDR3 sequence: CAISDDRGNTIYF. The CDR3 nucleotides read TGTGCCATCAGTGATGACAGGGGAAACACCATATATTTT.